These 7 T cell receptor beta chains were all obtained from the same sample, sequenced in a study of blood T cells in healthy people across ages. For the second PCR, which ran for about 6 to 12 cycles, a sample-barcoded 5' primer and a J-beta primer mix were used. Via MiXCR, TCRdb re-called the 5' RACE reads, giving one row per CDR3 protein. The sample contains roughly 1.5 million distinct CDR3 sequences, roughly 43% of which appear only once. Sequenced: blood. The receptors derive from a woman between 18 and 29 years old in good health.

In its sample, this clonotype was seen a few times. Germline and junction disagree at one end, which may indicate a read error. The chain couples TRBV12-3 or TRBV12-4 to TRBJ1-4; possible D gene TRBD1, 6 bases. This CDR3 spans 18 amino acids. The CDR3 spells CASSLSQGFGATNEKLFF. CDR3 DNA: TGTGCCAGTAGTTTATCACAGGGATTCGGAGCAACTAATGAAAAACTGTTTTTT.

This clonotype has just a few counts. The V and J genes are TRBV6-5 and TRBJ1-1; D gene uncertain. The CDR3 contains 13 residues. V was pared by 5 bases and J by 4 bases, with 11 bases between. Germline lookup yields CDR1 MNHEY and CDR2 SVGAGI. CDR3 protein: CASSRTLLTEAFF. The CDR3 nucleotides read TGTGCCAGCAGTCGGACCCTTCTCACTGAAGCTTTCTTT.

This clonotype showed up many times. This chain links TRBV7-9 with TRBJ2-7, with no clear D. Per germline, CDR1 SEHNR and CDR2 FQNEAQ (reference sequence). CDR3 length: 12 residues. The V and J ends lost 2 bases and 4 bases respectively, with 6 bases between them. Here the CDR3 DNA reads TGTGCCAGCAGCTTATACCTGTACGAGCAGTACTTC. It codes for CASSLYLYEQYF.

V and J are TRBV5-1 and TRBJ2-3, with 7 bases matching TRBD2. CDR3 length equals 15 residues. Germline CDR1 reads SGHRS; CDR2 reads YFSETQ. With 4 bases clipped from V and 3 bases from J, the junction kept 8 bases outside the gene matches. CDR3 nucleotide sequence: TGCGCCAGCAGCCCTCGACTAGCACGGACAGATACGCAGTATTTT. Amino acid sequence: CASSPRLARTDTQYF.

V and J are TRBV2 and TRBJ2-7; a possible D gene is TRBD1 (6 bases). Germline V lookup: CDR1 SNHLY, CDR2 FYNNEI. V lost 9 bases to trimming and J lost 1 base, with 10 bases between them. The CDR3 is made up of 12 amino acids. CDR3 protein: CARGHSSYEQYF. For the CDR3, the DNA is TGTGCCAGGGGACATTCTTCCTACGAGCAGTACTTC.

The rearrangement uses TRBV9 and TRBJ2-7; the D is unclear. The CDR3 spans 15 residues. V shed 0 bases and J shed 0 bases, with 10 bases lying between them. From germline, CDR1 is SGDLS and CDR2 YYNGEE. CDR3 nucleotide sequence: TGTGCCAGCAGCGTAGCGGCAGAAAGCTCCTACGAGCAGTACTTC. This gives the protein CASSVAAESSYEQYF.

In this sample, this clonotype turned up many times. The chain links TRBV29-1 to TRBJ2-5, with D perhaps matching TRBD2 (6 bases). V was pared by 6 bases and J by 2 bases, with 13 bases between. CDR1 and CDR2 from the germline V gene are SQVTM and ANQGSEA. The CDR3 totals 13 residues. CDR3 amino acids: CSVGRILQETQYF. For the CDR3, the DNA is TGCAGCGTCGGGAGAATCTTACAAGAGACCCAGTACTTC. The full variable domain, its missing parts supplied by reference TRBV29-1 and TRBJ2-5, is SAVISQKPSRDICQRGTSLTIQCQVDSQVTMMFWYRQQPGQSLTLIATANQGSEATYESGFVIDKFPISRPNLTFSTLTVSNMSPEDSSIYLCSVGRILQETQYFGPGTRLLVL.